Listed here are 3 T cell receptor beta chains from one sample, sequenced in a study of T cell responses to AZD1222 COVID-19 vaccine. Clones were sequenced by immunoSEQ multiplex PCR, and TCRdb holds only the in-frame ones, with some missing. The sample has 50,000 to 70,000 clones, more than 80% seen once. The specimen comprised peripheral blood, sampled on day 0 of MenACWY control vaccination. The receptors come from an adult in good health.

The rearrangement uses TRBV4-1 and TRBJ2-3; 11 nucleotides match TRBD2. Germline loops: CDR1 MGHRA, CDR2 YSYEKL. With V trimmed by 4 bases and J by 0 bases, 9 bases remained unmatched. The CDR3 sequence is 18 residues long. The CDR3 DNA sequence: TGCGCCAGCAGCCTACTAGCGGGAGCCCTCATTAGCACAGATACGCAGTATTTT. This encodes CASSLLAGALISTDTQYF.

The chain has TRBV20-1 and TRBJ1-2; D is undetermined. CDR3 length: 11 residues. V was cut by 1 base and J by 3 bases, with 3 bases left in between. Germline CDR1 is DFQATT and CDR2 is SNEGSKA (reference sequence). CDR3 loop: CSARGDYGYTF. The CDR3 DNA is TGCAGTGCTAGAGGGGACTATGGCTACACCTTC.

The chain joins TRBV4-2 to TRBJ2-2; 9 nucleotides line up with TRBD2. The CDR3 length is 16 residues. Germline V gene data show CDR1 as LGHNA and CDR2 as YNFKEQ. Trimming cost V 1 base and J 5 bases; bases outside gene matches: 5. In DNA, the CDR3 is TGTGCCAGCAGCCAAGGCCGCCTAGCGGGAACCGGGGAGCTGTTTTTT. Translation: CASSQGRLAGTGELFF.